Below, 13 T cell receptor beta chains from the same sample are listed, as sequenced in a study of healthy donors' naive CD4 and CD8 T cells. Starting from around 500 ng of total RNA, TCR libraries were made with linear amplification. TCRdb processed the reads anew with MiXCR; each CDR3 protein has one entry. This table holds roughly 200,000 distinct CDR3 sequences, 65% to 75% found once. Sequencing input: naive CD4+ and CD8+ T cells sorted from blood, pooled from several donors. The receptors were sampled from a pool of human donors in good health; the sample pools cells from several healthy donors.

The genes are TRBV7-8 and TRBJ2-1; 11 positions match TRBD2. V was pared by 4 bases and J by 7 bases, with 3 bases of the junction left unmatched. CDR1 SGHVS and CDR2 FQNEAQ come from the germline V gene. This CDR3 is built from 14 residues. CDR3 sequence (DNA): TGTGCCAGCAGCTCCAGACTAGCGGGGAATGAGCAGTTCTTC. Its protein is CASSSRLAGNEQFF.

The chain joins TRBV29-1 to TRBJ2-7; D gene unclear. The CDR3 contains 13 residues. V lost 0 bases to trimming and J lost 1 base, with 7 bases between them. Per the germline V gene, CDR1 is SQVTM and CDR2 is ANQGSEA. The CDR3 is CSVEDERSYEQYF. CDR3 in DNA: TGCAGCGTTGAAGATGAGCGATCCTACGAGCAGTACTTC.

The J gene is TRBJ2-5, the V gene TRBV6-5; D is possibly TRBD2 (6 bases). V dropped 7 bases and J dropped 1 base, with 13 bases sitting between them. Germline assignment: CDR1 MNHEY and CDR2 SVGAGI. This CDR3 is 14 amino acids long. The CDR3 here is CASTRPGLQETQYF. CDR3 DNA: TGTGCCAGCACCAGACCGGGACTCCAAGAGACCCAGTACTTC.

The CDR3 reads CSGSSRGINNEQFF. CDR3 bases: TGCAGCGGCAGCTCCAGGGGTATCAACAATGAGCAGTTCTTC. The chain couples TRBV29-1 to TRBJ2-1, with TRBD1 as a possible D gene (6 bases). The germline V gene has CDR1 SQVTM and CDR2 ANQGSEA. V lost 7 bases, J lost 5 bases, and 18 bases lay in between. The length of the CDR3 is 14 residues.

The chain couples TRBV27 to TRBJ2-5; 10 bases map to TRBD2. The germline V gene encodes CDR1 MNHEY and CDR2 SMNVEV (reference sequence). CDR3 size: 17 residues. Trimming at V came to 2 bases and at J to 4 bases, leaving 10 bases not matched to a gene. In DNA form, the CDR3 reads TGTGCCAGCAGTTTAACAATGGGACTAGCGCAGCCAGAGACCCAGTACTTC. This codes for CASSLTMGLAQPETQYF.

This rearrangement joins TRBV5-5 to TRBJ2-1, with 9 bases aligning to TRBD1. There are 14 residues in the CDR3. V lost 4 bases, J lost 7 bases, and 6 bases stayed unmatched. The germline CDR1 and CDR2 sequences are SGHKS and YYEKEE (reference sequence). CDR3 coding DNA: TGTGCCAGCAGCCTGCCCGGGACAGGGAATGAGCAGTTCTTC. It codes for CASSLPGTGNEQFF.

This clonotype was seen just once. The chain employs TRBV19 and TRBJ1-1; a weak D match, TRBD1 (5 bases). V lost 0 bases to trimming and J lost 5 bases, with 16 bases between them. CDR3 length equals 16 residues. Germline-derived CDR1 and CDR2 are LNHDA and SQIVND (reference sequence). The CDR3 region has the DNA TGTGCCAGTAGTATAGACCAGGGACGGAAGGAAACTGAAGCTTTCTTT. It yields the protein CASSIDQGRKETEAFF. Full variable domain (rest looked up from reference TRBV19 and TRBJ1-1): DGGITQSPKYLFRKEGQNVTLSCEQNLNHDAMYWYRQDPGQGLRLIYYSQIVNDFQKGDIAEGYSVSREKKESFPLTVTSAQKNPTAFYLCASSIDQGRKETEAFFGQGTRLTVV.

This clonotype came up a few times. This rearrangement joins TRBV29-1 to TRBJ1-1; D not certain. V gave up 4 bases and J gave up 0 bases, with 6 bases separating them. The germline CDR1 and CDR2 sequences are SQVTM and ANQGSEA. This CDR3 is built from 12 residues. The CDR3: CSVVVLNTEAFF. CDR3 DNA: TGCAGCGTTGTAGTCCTGAACACTGAAGCTTTCTTT.

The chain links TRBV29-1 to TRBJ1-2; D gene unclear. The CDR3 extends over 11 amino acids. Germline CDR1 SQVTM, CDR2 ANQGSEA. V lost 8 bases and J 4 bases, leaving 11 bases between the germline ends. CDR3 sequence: CSFADRYGYTF. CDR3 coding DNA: TGCAGCTTCGCGGACCGCTATGGCTACACCTTC.

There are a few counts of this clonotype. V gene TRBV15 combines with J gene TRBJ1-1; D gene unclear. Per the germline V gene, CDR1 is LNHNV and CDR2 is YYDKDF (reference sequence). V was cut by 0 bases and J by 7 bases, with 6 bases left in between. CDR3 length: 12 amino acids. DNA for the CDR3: TGTGCCACCAGCAGAGATGGAAGTGAAGCTTTCTTT. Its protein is CATSRDGSEAFF.

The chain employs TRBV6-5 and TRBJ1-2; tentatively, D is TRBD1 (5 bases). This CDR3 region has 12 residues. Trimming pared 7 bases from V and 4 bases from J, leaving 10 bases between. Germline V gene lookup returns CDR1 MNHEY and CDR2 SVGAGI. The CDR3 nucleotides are TGTGCCAGCAAAGCAGGGACCTATGGCTACACCTTC. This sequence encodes CASKAGTYGYTF.

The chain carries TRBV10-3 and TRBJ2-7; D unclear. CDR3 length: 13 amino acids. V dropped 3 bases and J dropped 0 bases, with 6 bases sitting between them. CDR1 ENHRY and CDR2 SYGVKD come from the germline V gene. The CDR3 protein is CAISDRSSYEQYF. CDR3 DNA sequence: TGTGCCATCAGTGATCGCTCCTCCTACGAGCAGTACTTC.

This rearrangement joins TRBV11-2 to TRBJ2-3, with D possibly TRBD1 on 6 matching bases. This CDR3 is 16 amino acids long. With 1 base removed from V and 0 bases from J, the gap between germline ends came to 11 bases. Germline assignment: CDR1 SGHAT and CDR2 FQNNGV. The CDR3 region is CASSLAGTTSTDTQYF. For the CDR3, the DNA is TGTGCCAGCAGCTTAGCTGGGACAACTAGCACAGATACGCAGTATTTT.